Listed below are T cell receptor beta chains from one sample, sequenced in a study of human T cells and chemical hapten exposure. One entry per CDR3 protein, called by TCRdb with MiXCR from the RACE reads. The sample consists of under 100,000 distinct CDR3 sequences, around 8.8% of them appearing once. This specimen consisted of whole blood, obtained in connection with sensitization to the hapten diphenylcyclopropenone (DPC). These receptors were taken from a man aged 40-49 years with alopecia areata. Some clones in this sample may be carry-over from other donors' samples. Both conserved end residues are part of each CDR3. Each record gives: J gene, clone size, V gene, CDR3 length, D gene, CDR3 DNA, CDR3 protein. The D gene is left open where the match is weak. The size entry is marked missing in some rows and otherwise reads once, few, many or a size class.

J gene: TRBJ2-1; clone size: NA; V gene: TRBV6-2/TRBV6-3; CDR3 length: 12; D gene: NA; CDR3 DNA: TGTGCCAGCAGTTCCGAAGGGGATGAGCAGTTCTTC; CDR3 protein: CASSSEGDEQFF
J gene: TRBJ2-3; clone size: many; V gene: TRBV7-2; CDR3 length: 17; D gene: NA; CDR3 DNA: TGTGCCAGCAGCTTAAAACGGTTTTACGGGAGTACAGATACGCAGTATTTT; CDR3 protein: CASSLKRFYGSTDTQYF
J gene: TRBJ1-3; clone size: many; V gene: TRBV2; CDR3 length: 15; D gene: TRBD1; CDR3 DNA: TGTGCCAGCAGCGCGGACAGGGACTCTGGAAACACCATATATTTT; CDR3 protein: CASSADRDSGNTIYF
J gene: TRBJ1-5; clone size: NA; V gene: TRBV6-2/TRBV6-3; CDR3 length: 16; D gene: NA; CDR3 DNA: TGTGCCAGCAGTTACCCACGGGGGGCCCACAATCAGCCCCAGCATTTT; CDR3 protein: CASSYPRGAHNQPQHF
J gene: TRBJ2-1; clone size: few; V gene: TRBV3-1; CDR3 length: 14; D gene: NA; CDR3 DNA: TGTGCCAGCAGCCGATCAGAAGGCGCCGGTGAGCAGTTCTTC; CDR3 protein: CASSRSEGAGEQFF
J gene: TRBJ2-4; clone size: once; V gene: TRBV19; CDR3 length: 16; D gene: NA; CDR3 DNA: TGTGCCAGTAGTCCAGGGACGGTTATAGCCAAAAACATTCAGTACTTC; CDR3 protein: CASSPGTVIAKNIQYF
J gene: TRBJ2-1; clone size: NA; V gene: TRBV7-2; CDR3 length: 17; D gene: TRBD2; CDR3 DNA: TGTGCCAGCAGTCACGCTCTAGCGGGAGTTTACTACAATGAGCAGTTCTTC; CDR3 protein: CASSHALAGVYYNEQFF
J gene: TRBJ2-7; clone size: few; V gene: TRBV7-8; CDR3 length: 16; D gene: NA; CDR3 DNA: TGTGCCAGCAGCCCACTCGGAGGGACAAGCTTTTACGAGCAGTACTTC; CDR3 protein: CASSPLGGTSFYEQYF
J gene: TRBJ1-2; clone size: few; V gene: TRBV2; CDR3 length: 13; D gene: NA; CDR3 DNA: TGTGCCAGCATTTCCGGGACGTCTACGGGCTACACCTTC; CDR3 protein: CASISGTSTGYTF
J gene: TRBJ1-5; clone size: few; V gene: TRBV5-6; CDR3 length: 16; D gene: NA; CDR3 DNA: TGTGCCAGCAGCTTACAGGGTTTGGGTAGCAATCAGCCCCAGCATTTT; CDR3 protein: CASSLQGLGSNQPQHF
J gene: TRBJ2-4; clone size: many; V gene: TRBV7-2; CDR3 length: 17; D gene: NA; CDR3 DNA: TGTGCCAGCAGCTTAGAAGGGGTTACGGTAGCCAAAAACATTCAGTACTTC; CDR3 protein: CASSLEGVTVAKNIQYF
J gene: TRBJ2-7; clone size: many; V gene: TRBV5-6; CDR3 length: 14; D gene: NA; CDR3 DNA: TGTGCCAGCAGCTTGGTCGGCCGGGCCTACGAGCAGTACTTC; CDR3 protein: CASSLVGRAYEQYF
J gene: TRBJ2-5; clone size: NA; V gene: TRBV5-1; CDR3 length: 17; D gene: NA; CDR3 DNA: TGCGCCAGCAGCTTGGCCATGTCGGATCGGCGCCGGGAGACCCAGTACTTC; CDR3 protein: CASSLAMSDRRRETQYF
J gene: TRBJ2-3; clone size: NA; V gene: TRBV6-2/TRBV6-3; CDR3 length: 17; D gene: NA; CDR3 DNA: TGTGCCAGCAGCATTTCGACTAGACGGGAGTCAGGGGATACGCAGTATTTT; CDR3 protein: CASSISTRRESGDTQYF
J gene: TRBJ2-5; clone size: NA; V gene: TRBV12-3/TRBV12-4; CDR3 length: 14; D gene: NA; CDR3 DNA: TGTGCCAGCAGTTTGTCTTCACAGGGTGAGACCCAGTACTTC; CDR3 protein: CASSLSSQGETQYF
J gene: TRBJ2-1; clone size: few; V gene: TRBV28; CDR3 length: 14; D gene: NA; CDR3 DNA: TGTGCCAGCAGGACACCCGTCTCCTACAATGAGCAGTTCTTC; CDR3 protein: CASRTPVSYNEQFF
J gene: TRBJ2-5; clone size: few; V gene: TRBV24-1; CDR3 length: 15; D gene: TRBD2; CDR3 DNA: TGTGCCACCACCATCGGAGCGGGAGGGCAAGAGACCCAGTACTTC; CDR3 protein: CATTIGAGGQETQYF
J gene: TRBJ2-1; clone size: NA; V gene: TRBV11-3; CDR3 length: 13; D gene: NA; CDR3 DNA: TGTGCCAGCAGCTTAGATAAGCGGGCTGAGCAGTTCTTC; CDR3 protein: CASSLDKRAEQFF
J gene: TRBJ2-5; clone size: few; V gene: TRBV4-1; CDR3 length: 18; D gene: TRBD2; CDR3 DNA: TGCGCCAGCAGCCAAGATGGGGGAGTAGCGGGAGGAGGAGAGACCCAGTACTTC; CDR3 protein: CASSQDGGVAGGGETQYF
J gene: TRBJ1-5; clone size: few; V gene: TRBV2; CDR3 length: 14; D gene: TRBD1; CDR3 DNA: TGTGCCAGCAGTCCCGACAGGGGTAATCAGCCCCAGCATTTT; CDR3 protein: CASSPDRGNQPQHF
J gene: TRBJ2-1; clone size: NA; V gene: TRBV6-5; CDR3 length: 14; D gene: TRBD2; CDR3 DNA: TGTTCCAGCAGGAGTAGCGGGAGCGACAATGAGCAGTTCTTC; CDR3 protein: CSSRSSGSDNEQFF
J gene: TRBJ2-5; clone size: NA; V gene: TRBV28; CDR3 length: 14; D gene: NA; CDR3 DNA: TGTGCCAGCAGAGACGGGACAAGACAAGAGACCCAGTACTTC; CDR3 protein: CASRDGTRQETQYF
J gene: TRBJ1-1; clone size: many; V gene: TRBV29-1; CDR3 length: 11; D gene: TRBD1; CDR3 DNA: TGCAGCGATGGACAGGGGCTTGAAGCTTTCTTT; CDR3 protein: CSDGQGLEAFF
J gene: TRBJ2-3; clone size: NA; V gene: TRBV3-1; CDR3 length: 15; D gene: TRBD2; CDR3 DNA: TGTGCCAGCAGCCCCCTAGCGGGAGGAGCAGATACGCAGTATTTT; CDR3 protein: CASSPLAGGADTQYF
J gene: TRBJ2-7; clone size: NA; V gene: TRBV3-1; CDR3 length: 16; D gene: TRBD1; CDR3 DNA: TGTGCCAGCAGCCAATATTCGGGACAGGTCCGTCGGGAGCAGTACTTC; CDR3 protein: CASSQYSGQVRREQYF
J gene: TRBJ1-1; clone size: few; V gene: TRBV6-2/TRBV6-3; CDR3 length: 16; D gene: NA; CDR3 DNA: TGTGCCAGCAGTTACCTGATGGGACACCTTAACACTGAAGCTTTCTTT; CDR3 protein: CASSYLMGHLNTEAFF
J gene: TRBJ2-3; clone size: many; V gene: TRBV28; CDR3 length: 12; D gene: NA; CDR3 DNA: TGTGCCAGCAGCGCTAGATCTTATACGCAGTATTTT; CDR3 protein: CASSARSYTQYF
J gene: TRBJ1-2; clone size: NA; V gene: TRBV28; CDR3 length: 15; D gene: NA; CDR3 DNA: TGTGCCAGCAGTTTTCCGGTCGGGTCCGACTATGGCTACACCTTC; CDR3 protein: CASSFPVGSDYGYTF
J gene: TRBJ2-1; clone size: few; V gene: TRBV28; CDR3 length: 16; D gene: NA; CDR3 DNA: TGTGCCAGCAGTAGTGTCGAACAGGGTGGTATCAATGAGCAGTTCTTC; CDR3 protein: CASSSVEQGGINEQFF
J gene: TRBJ2-1; clone size: few; V gene: TRBV7-2; CDR3 length: 15; D gene: TRBD2; CDR3 DNA: TGTGCCAGCAGCCTCCCGGGACTAGCGGGAGATGAGCAGTTCTTC; CDR3 protein: CASSLPGLAGDEQFF
J gene: TRBJ2-7; clone size: few; V gene: TRBV6-6; CDR3 length: 13; D gene: NA; CDR3 DNA: TGTGCCAGCAGTTACTCACAGGCCGACGAGCAGTACTTC; CDR3 protein: CASSYSQADEQYF
J gene: TRBJ2-3; clone size: many; V gene: TRBV6-4; CDR3 length: 18; D gene: TRBD2; CDR3 DNA: TGTGCCAGCATCGACGGACTAGCGGGAGGGCCACCTGCAGATACGCAGTATTTT; CDR3 protein: CASIDGLAGGPPADTQYF
J gene: TRBJ2-7; clone size: NA; V gene: TRBV24-1; CDR3 length: 14; D gene: TRBD2; CDR3 DNA: TGTGCCACCAGTGTAGCGGGACCCTCCTACGAGCAGTACTTC; CDR3 protein: CATSVAGPSYEQYF
J gene: TRBJ1-1; clone size: few; V gene: TRBV6-2/TRBV6-3; CDR3 length: 15; D gene: NA; CDR3 DNA: TGTGCCAGCAGCCCCCTTCGGGGGGTAGGTACTGAAGCTTTCTTT; CDR3 protein: CASSPLRGVGTEAFF
J gene: TRBJ2-1; clone size: many; V gene: TRBV7-8; CDR3 length: 15; D gene: NA; CDR3 DNA: TGTGCCAGCAGCTTAGCGGGGGGACTTTACAATGAGCAGTTCTTC; CDR3 protein: CASSLAGGLYNEQFF
J gene: TRBJ2-7; clone size: NA; V gene: TRBV28; CDR3 length: 15; D gene: TRBD2; CDR3 DNA: TGTGCCAGCAGTTCCCCCGGGACTAGTTCCTACGAGCAGTACTTC; CDR3 protein: CASSSPGTSSYEQYF
J gene: TRBJ2-3; clone size: NA; V gene: TRBV3-1; CDR3 length: 13; D gene: NA; CDR3 DNA: TGTGCCAGCAGCCCTCGTAACACAGATACGCAGTATTTT; CDR3 protein: CASSPRNTDTQYF
J gene: TRBJ1-1; clone size: few; V gene: TRBV27; CDR3 length: 13; D gene: NA; CDR3 DNA: TGTGCCAGCAGCAAGGACAACTGGGGTGAAGCTTTCTTT; CDR3 protein: CASSKDNWGEAFF
J gene: TRBJ1-4; clone size: many; V gene: TRBV6-2/TRBV6-3; CDR3 length: 16; D gene: NA; CDR3 DNA: TGTGCCAGCAGCCGCGACGGGGGGCCAACAAATGAAAAACTGTTTTTT; CDR3 protein: CASSRDGGPTNEKLFF